This entry lists 20 T cell receptor beta chains sequenced from one sample in a study of radiotherapy plus CTLA-4 blockade in lung cancer. The assay was immunoSEQ multiplex PCR, and TCRdb's table has in-frame clones only and misses some. The sample lists 70,000 to 95,000 clones, over 75% occurring once. Sequencing was performed on peripheral blood, taken from a patient treated with radiotherapy plus ipilimumab. The receptors shown here come from a human donor with non-small cell lung cancer that progressed on radiotherapy plus ipilimumab.

The chain uses TRBV29-1 and TRBJ1-1, with D unresolved. Germline V CDR1 and CDR2: SQVTM, ANQGSEA. V was pared by 4 bases and J by 1 base, with 13 bases between. The CDR3 has 14 amino acids. The chain's CDR3 is CSVGASSSNTEAFF. The CDR3 bases are TGCAGCGTTGGGGCCTCGTCGTCGAACACTGAAGCTTTCTTT.

The chain joins TRBV10-2 to TRBJ2-7; 9 nucleotides match TRBD1. The CDR3 is 14 amino acids. With 6 bases clipped from V and 4 bases from J, the junction kept 7 bases outside the gene matches. Germline CDR1 is WSHSY and CDR2 is SAAADI. CDR3 region: CASRAQGARYEQYF. CDR3 sequence (DNA): TGCGCCAGCAGAGCACAGGGGGCCAGGTACGAGCAGTACTTC.

This chain uses TRBV11-3 with TRBJ1-1; TRBD1 matches 9 bases. This CDR3 contains 19 residues. V was clipped by 4 bases and J by 0 bases; unmatched bases: 15. Looked up from germline, CDR1 is SGHNT and CDR2 is YENEEA. CDR3 in DNA: TGTGCCAGCAGCTCCTTGGTTCCCCGGGACAGGGCTTTGAACACTGAAGCTTTCTTT. It specifies CASSSLVPRDRALNTEAFF.

V gene TRBV11-2 combines with J gene TRBJ2-5; D possibly corresponds to TRBD2 (6 bases). From germline, CDR1 is SGHAT and CDR2 FQNNGV. There are 15 residues in the CDR3. Between the trimmed V and J ends, which lost 5 bases and 5 bases, there was a span of 18 bases. In nucleotides, the CDR3 is TGTGCCAGCAGCGGCCGTGGGGGGATTCGGGAGACCCAGTACTTC. Encoded protein: CASSGRGGIRETQYF.

The chain couples TRBV19 to TRBJ2-1; TRBD1 agrees at 8 bases. The length of the CDR3 is 17 residues. The ends lost 3 bases at V and 6 bases at J; junction bases unmatched: 13. From germline, CDR1 is LNHDA and CDR2 SQIVND (reference sequence). The CDR3 region has the DNA TGTGCCAGTAGTATCTCAGTCCCCAGGGGGCCCAGCAATGAGCAGTTCTTC. Its translation: CASSISVPRGPSNEQFF.

This chain links TRBV5-1 with TRBJ1-1; D is unresolved. Germline lookup yields CDR1 SGHRS and CDR2 YFSETQ. The CDR3 has 12 amino acids. V gave up 4 bases and J gave up 3 bases, with 7 bases separating them. CDR3 sequence (DNA): TGCGCCAGCAGCAATGAATACACTGAAGCTTTCTTT. This sequence encodes CASSNEYTEAFF.

This clone appeared a single time. V usage is TRBV20-1 and J usage is TRBJ2-7; D is uncertain. CDR1 and CDR2 (germline): DFQATT, SNEGSKA (reference sequence). V lost 4 bases to trimming and J lost 2 bases, with 6 bases between them. CDR3 length: 11 amino acids. The CDR3 protein is CSATPTYEQYF. DNA of the CDR3: TGCAGTGCTACCCCGACCTACGAGCAGTACTTC.

This clone has only one observation. V is TRBV28 and J is TRBJ2-1, with TRBD1 matching over 10 bases. Germline CDR1 reads MDHEN; CDR2 reads SYDVKM. The length of the CDR3 is 13 residues. V lost 6 bases to trimming and J lost 8 bases; unmatched junction nucleotides: 4. The CDR3 sequence is CASRGQGVDEQFF. Here the CDR3 DNA reads TGTGCCAGCAGAGGACAGGGGGTAGATGAGCAGTTCTTC.

A single count supports this clone. At one end the junction does not follow the germline gene, possibly because of a read error. The rearrangement joins TRBV13 to TRBJ1-2, with 9 bases aligning to TRBD1. From germline, CDR1 is PRHDT and CDR2 FYEKMQ (reference sequence). There are 15 residues in the CDR3. The CDR3: CASSVGDRVIYGYTF. CDR3 nucleotide sequence: TGTGCCAGCAGCGTAGGGGACAGGGTGATCTATGGCTACACCTTC.

This clone was observed a handful of times. The chain links TRBV7-9 to TRBJ2-1, with 7 bases that match TRBD1. The V gene end was trimmed by 3 bases and the J gene end by 8 bases; junction bases not matched to a gene: 13. Per the germline V gene, CDR1 is SEHNR and CDR2 is FQNEAQ (reference sequence). The CDR3 extends over 16 amino acids. The CDR3 sequence is CASSFRGRGTEDEQFF. CDR3 bases: TGTGCCAGCAGCTTTAGGGGCAGGGGGACGGAGGATGAGCAGTTCTTC.

J is TRBJ2-1 and V is TRBV7-2; 11 nucleotides align to TRBD2. Germline lookup yields CDR1 SGHTA and CDR2 FQGNSA. J was trimmed by 9 bases and V by 1 base; bases with no gene match: 11. This CDR3 is 17 amino acids long. CDR3: CASSLVLAGGFTSEQFF. In DNA form, the CDR3 reads TGTGCCAGCAGCTTAGTCCTAGCGGGAGGATTTACGTCTGAGCAGTTCTTC.

This clone was recorded a few times. The J gene is TRBJ2-1, the V gene TRBV7-2, with D unresolved. Germline CDR1 reads SGHTA; CDR2 reads FQGNSA. This CDR3 is built from 14 residues. The V and J ends lost 5 bases and 3 bases respectively, with 11 bases between them. The CDR3 loop is CASSPETFYNEQFF. Here the CDR3 DNA reads TGTGCCAGCAGCCCCGAGACCTTCTACAATGAGCAGTTCTTC. Based on the CDR3 plus reference TRBV7-2 and TRBJ2-1, the full variable domain is GAGVSQSPSNKVTEKGKDVELRCDPISGHTALYWYRQSLGQGLEFLIYFQGNSAPDKSGLPSDRFSAERTGGSVSTLTIQRTQQEDSAVYLCASSPETFYNEQFFGPGTRLTVL.

The chain recombines TRBV27 with TRBJ2-1; D gene ambiguous. V was cut by 0 bases and J by 0 bases, with 12 bases left in between. Looked up from germline, CDR1 is MNHEY and CDR2 is SMNVEV (reference sequence). The CDR3 has 17 residues. In DNA, the CDR3 is TGTGCCAGCAGTTTATCCCCGGTCGTTACCTCCTACAATGAGCAGTTCTTC. This encodes CASSLSPVVTSYNEQFF.

V and J are TRBV5-1 and TRBJ2-2; D is undetermined. This CDR3 has 12 residues. Per the germline V gene, CDR1 is SGHRS and CDR2 is YFSETQ. Trimming removed 4 bases from V and 1 base from J, with 2 bases in between. For the CDR3, the DNA is TGCGCCAGCAGCCAGAACACCGGGGAGCTGTTTTTT. This translates into CASSQNTGELFF.

CDR3 region: CASSPRHSLGSTDTQYF. CDR3 nucleotides: TGTGCCAGCAGCCCCCGACATAGCCTAGGTAGCACAGATACGCAGTATTTT. The chain couples TRBV9 to TRBJ2-3; D call uncertain. Germline CDR1 SGDLS, CDR2 YYNGEE. The CDR3 sequence is 17 residues long. V lost 4 bases to trimming and J lost 0 bases, with 18 bases between them.

On this clone: This specimen includes other DNA sequences encoding the same CDR3. This chain joins TRBV9 and TRBJ2-1; TRBD2 might be the D (6 bases). V was clipped by 3 bases and J by 6 bases, with 16 bases between them. CDR1 and CDR2 from the germline V gene are SGDLS and YYNGEE. This CDR3 contains 15 residues. CDR3 sequence reads: CASSGDGTLGNEQFF. The CDR3 nucleotides are TGTGCCAGCAGCGGAGATGGGACTTTGGGCAATGAGCAGTTCTTC.

The chain joins TRBV11-1 to TRBJ2-7, with no clear D. Trimming pared 7 bases from V and 3 bases from J, leaving 16 bases between. CDR1 is SGHAT, CDR2 FQDESV, per germline (reference sequence). The CDR3 extends over 14 amino acids. The CDR3 DNA reads as TGTGCCAGCACCCCGGGCAGAATTAACTACGAGCAGTACTTC. It is translated as CASTPGRINYEQYF.

The chain joins TRBV2 to TRBJ2-2, with TRBD2 identical over 8 bases. Trimming at V came to 8 bases and at J to 6 bases, leaving 11 bases not matched to a gene. The germline V gene has CDR1 SNHLY and CDR2 FYNNEI. The CDR3 length is 15 residues. The CDR3 loop reads CASGTRRAGAGELFF. CDR3 nucleotide sequence: TGTGCCAGCGGTACAAGACGAGCGGGGGCCGGGGAGCTGTTTTTT.

The chain has TRBV5-1 and TRBJ2-5; 8 positions match TRBD2. This CDR3 comprises 15 residues. CDR1 and CDR2 from the germline V gene are SGHRS and YFSETQ. The junction had 7 bases not matched to a gene; V was cut back by 5 bases and J by 1 base. CDR3 coding DNA: TGCGCCAGCAGACAGAGCGGGGGTTCCCAAGAGACCCAGTACTTC. Protein: CASRQSGGSQETQYF.

The chain carries TRBV4-2 and TRBJ2-5; D is undetermined. Trimming cost V 3 bases and J 5 bases, with 10 bases left between them. Looked up from germline, CDR1 is LGHNA and CDR2 is YNFKEQ. The CDR3 spans 13 residues. CDR3 sequence: CASSHFNRETQYF. Here the CDR3 DNA reads TGTGCCAGCAGCCACTTTAACCGGGAGACCCAGTACTTC.